This TCR beta chain was recovered during a study of OX40 agonist ivuxolimab in advanced cancers. Study information: At doses from 0.01 to 10 mg/kg, patients were given intravenous ivuxolimab every 2 weeks. General study findings and limits: There were, on average, more expanded clones in CD8+ T cells than in CD4+. There were also nonresponders showing low normalized T-cell clonal expansion. Both CD4+ and CD8+ T cell populations in blood had undergone clonal expansion by week 6 at 0.1 to 3.0 mg/kg.

Assay used: immunoSEQ multiplex PCR; TCRdb lists only in-frame clones, some missing. The data show some 99,000 clones, with about 86% seen just once and around 1.6% held by the top ten. In its sample, this clone was seen a few times. What it binds is not known. CDR1 is SGHAT and CDR2 is FQNNGV in the germline V gene. The V gene lost 2 bases and the J gene lost 4 bases, with 12 bases spanning the gap. The length of the CDR3 is 14 residues. This receptor was taken from an adult with an advanced solid tumor such as melanoma, head and neck, liver or kidney cancer. The sample was CD4+ or CD8+ T cells sorted from blood, taken in a trial of the OX40 agonist ivuxolimab. The chain is built from TRBV11-2 and TRBJ2-7, with a possible D match to TRBD2 (5 bases). The CDR3 DNA sequence: TGTGCCAGCAGCTTAAGCCCCCGGGGATACGAGCAGTACTTC. It specifies CASSLSPRGYEQYF. The full variable domain, with the rest looked up from reference TRBV11-2 and TRBJ2-7, is EAGVAQSPRYKIIEKRQSVAFWCNPISGHATLYWYQQILGQGPKLLIQFQNNGVVDDSQLPKDRFSAERLKGVDSTLKIQPAKLEDSAVYLCASSLSPRGYEQYFGPGTRLTVT.